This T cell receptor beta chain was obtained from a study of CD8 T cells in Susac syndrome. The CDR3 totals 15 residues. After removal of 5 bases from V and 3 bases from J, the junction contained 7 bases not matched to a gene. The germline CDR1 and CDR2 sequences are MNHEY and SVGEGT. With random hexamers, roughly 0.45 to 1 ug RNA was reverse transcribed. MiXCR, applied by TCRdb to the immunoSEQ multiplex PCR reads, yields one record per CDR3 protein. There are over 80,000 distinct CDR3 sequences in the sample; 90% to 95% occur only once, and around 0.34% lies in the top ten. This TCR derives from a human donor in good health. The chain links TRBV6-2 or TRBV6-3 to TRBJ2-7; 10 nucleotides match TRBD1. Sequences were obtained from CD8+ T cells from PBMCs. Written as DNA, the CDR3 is TGTGCCAGCAGTACCGGGACAGGGGTTTTCTACGAGCAGTACTTC. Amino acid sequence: CASSTGTGVFYEQYF.